Sequencing of this T cell receptor beta chain was carried out in a study of shared clonotypes between healthy human individuals. The V gene lost 0 bases and the J gene lost 0 bases, with 9 bases spanning the gap. The CDR3 has 15 amino acids. Germline assignment: CDR1 SGDLS and CDR2 YYNGEE. With respect to this clone: This specimen includes other DNA sequences encoding the same CDR3.

Profiled with immunoSEQ multiplex PCR; TCRdb holds only in-frame clones, not every one. This sample has 2 million to 2.5 million clones, with approximately 94% found just once. Sequences were obtained from naive CD4+ T cells sorted from blood. Subset noted: CD45RA+ positively selected. The sequence derives from a young man in good health. J is TRBJ1-1 and V is TRBV9, with D unclear. The CDR3 DNA reads as TGTGCCAGCAGCGTAGTAGGCACAGTGAACACTGAAGCTTTCTTT. It translates to CASSVVGTVNTEAFF.